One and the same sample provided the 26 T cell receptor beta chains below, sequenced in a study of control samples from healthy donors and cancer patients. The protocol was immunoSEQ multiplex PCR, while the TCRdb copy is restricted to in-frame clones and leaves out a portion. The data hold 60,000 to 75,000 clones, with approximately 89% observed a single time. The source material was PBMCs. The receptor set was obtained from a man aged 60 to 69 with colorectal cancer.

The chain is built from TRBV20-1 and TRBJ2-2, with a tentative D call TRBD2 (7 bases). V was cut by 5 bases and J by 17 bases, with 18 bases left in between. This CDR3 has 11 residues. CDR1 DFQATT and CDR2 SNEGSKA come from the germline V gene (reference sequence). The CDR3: CSAAVGGGRFF. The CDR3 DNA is TGCAGTGCTGCCGTAGGGGGGGGGCGATTTTTT.

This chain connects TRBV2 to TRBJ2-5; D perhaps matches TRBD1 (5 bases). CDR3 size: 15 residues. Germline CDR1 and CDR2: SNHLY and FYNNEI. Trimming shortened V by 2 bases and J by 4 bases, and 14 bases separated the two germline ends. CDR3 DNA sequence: TGTGCCAGCAGTGAATCTACAGGCACGCCAGAGACCCAGTACTTC. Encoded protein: CASSESTGTPETQYF.

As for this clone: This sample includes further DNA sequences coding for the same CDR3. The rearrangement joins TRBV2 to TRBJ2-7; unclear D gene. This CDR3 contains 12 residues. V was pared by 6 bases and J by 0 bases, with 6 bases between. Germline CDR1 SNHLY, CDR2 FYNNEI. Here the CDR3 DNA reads TGTGCCAGCAGGGCAGGCTCCTACGAGCAGTACTTC. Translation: CASRAGSYEQYF.

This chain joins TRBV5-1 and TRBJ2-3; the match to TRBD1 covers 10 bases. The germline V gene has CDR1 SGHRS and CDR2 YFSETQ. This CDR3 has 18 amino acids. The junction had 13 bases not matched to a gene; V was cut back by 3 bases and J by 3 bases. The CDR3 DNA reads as TGCGCCAGCAGCTACCTACAGACAGGGGGCTTCAGGACAGATACGCAGTATTTT. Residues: CASSYLQTGGFRTDTQYF.

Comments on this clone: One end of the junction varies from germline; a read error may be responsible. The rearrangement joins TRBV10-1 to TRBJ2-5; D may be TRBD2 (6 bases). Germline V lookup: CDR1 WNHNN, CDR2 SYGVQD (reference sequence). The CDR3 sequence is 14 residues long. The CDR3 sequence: CASSEDLSRENQYF. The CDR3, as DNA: TGCGCCAGCAGTGAGGATCTGAGCCGGGAGAACCAGTACTTC.

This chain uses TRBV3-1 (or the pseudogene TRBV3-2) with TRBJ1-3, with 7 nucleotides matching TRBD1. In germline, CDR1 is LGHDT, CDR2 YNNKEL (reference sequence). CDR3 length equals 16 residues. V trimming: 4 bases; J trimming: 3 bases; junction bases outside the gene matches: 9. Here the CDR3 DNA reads TGTGCCAGCAGCCCTACAGGGGTGGATGTTGGAAACACCATATATTTT. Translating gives CASSPTGVDVGNTIYF.

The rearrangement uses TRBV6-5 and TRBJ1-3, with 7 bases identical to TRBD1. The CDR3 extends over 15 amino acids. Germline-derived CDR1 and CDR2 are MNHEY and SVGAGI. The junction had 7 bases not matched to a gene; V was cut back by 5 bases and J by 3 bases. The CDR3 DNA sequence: TGTGCCAGCAGTACCGACAGGGAGGTTGGAAACACCATATATTTT. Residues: CASSTDREVGNTIYF.

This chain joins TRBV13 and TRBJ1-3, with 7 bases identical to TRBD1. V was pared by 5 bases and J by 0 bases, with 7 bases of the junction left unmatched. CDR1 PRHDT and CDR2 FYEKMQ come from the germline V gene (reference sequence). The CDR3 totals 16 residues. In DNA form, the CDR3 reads TGTGCCAGCAGCGAGGACAGGCGAAGCTCTGGAAACACCATATATTTT. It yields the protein CASSEDRRSSGNTIYF. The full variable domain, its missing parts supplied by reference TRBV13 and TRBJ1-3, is AAGVIQSPRHLIKEKRETATLKCYPIPRHDTVYWYQQGPGQDPQFLISFYEKMQSDKGSIPDRFSAQQFSDYHSELNMSSLELGDSALYFCASSEDRRSSGNTIYFGEGSWLTVV.

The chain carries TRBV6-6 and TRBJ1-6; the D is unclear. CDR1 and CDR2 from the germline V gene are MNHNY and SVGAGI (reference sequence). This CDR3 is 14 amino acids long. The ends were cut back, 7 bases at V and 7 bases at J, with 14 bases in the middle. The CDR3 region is CASKSYSGNSPLHF. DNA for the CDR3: TGTGCCAGCAAATCCTACAGTGGCAATTCACCCCTCCACTTT.

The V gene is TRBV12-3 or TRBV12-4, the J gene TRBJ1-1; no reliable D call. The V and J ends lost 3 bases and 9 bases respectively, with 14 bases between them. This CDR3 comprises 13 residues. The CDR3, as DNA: TGTGCCAGCAGTTTTGGAGGAGGCAACCAAGCTTTCTTT. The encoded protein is CASSFGGGNQAFF.

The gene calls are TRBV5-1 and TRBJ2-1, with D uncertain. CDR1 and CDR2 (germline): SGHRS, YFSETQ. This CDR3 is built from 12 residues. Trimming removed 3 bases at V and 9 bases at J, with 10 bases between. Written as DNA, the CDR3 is TGCGCCAGCAGCTACCCCTCCCCTGAGCAGTTCTTC. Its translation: CASSYPSPEQFF.

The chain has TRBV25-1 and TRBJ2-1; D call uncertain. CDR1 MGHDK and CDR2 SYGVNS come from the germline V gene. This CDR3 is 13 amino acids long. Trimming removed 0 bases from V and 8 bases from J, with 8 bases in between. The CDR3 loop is CASSEYDGDEQFF. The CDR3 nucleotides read TGTGCCAGCAGTGAATATGACGGCGATGAGCAGTTCTTC.

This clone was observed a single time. In DNA form, the CDR3 reads TGTGCCAGCACCTACGGGGGAAGCGGCTACACCTTC. It translates to CASTYGGSGYTF. V usage is TRBV6-5 and J usage is TRBJ1-2; a weak D match, TRBD1 (5 bases). The CDR3 spans 12 residues. The V and J ends lost 7 bases and 8 bases respectively, with 14 bases between them. Germline CDR1 is MNHEY and CDR2 is SVGAGI.

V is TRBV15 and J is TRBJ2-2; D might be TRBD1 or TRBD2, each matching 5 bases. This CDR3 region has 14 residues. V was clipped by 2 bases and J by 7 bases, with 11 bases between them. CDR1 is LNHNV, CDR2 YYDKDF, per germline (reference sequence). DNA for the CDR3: TGTGCCACCAGCAGAAGGACTGGGGGCGGGGAGCTGTTTTTT. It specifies CATSRRTGGGELFF.

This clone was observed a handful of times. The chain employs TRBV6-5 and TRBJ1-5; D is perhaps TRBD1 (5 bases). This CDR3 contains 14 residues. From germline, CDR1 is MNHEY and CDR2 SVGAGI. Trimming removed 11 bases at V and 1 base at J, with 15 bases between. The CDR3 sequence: CAGAPGHSNQPQHF. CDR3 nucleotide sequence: TGTGCCGGGGCCCCCGGACACAGCAATCAGCCCCAGCATTTT.

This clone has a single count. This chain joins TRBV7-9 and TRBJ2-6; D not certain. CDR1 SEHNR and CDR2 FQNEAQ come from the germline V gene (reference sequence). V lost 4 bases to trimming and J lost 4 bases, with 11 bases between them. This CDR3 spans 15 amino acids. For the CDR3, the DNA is TGTGCCAGCAGCTCCTCCGGCGAAGGGGCCAACGTCCTGACTTTC. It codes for CASSSSGEGANVLTF. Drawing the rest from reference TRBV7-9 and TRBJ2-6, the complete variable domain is DTGVSQNPRHKITKRGQNVTFRCDPISEHNRLYWYRQTLGQGPEFLTYFQNEAQLEKSRLLSDRFSAERPKGSFSTLEIQRTEQGDSAMYLCASSSSGEGANVLTFGAGSRLTVL.

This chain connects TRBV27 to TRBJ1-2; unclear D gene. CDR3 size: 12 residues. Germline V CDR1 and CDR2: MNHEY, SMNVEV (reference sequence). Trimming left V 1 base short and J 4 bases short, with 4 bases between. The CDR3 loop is CASSLWSYGYTF. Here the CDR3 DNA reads TGTGCCAGCAGTTTATGGTCCTATGGCTACACCTTC.

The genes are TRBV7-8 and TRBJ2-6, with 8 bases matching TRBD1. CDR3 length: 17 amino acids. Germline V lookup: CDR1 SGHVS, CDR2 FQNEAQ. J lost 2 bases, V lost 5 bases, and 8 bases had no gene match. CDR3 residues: CASSPLRDRTGANVLTF. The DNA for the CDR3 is TGTGCCAGCAGCCCGCTGCGGGACAGGACTGGGGCCAACGTCCTGACTTTC.

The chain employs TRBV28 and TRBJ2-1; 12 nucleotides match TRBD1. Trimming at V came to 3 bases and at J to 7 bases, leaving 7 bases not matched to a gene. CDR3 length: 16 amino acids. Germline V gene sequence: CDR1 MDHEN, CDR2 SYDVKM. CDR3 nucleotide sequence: TGTGCCAGCAGTTTGCCCGGGACAGGGGGCGGGAATGAGCAGTTCTTC. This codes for CASSLPGTGGGNEQFF.

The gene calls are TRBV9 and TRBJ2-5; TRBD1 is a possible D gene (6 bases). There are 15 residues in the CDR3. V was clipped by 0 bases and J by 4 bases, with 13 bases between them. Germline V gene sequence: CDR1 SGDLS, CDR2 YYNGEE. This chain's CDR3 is CASSVGNRGGETQYF. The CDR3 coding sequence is TGTGCCAGCAGCGTAGGTAATAGAGGGGGAGAGACCCAGTACTTC.

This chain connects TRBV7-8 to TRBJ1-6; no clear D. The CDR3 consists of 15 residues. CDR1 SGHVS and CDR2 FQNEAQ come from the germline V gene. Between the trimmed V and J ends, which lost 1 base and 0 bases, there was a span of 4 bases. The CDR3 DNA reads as TGTGCCAGCAGCTTAGTGGGCTCCTATAATTCACCCCTCCACTTT. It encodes CASSLVGSYNSPLHF.

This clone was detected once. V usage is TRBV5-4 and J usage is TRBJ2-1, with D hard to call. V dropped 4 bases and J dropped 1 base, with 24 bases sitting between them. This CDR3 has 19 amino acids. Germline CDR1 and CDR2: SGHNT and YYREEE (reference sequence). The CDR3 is CASSLPGEARSFSYNEQFF. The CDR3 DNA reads TGTGCCAGCAGCCTCCCGGGCGAGGCCAGGTCCTTTTCCTACAATGAGCAGTTCTTC.

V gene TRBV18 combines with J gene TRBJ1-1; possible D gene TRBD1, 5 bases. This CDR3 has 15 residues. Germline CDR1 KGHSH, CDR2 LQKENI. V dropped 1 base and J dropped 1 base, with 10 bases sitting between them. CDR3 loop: CASSPRGNENTEAFF. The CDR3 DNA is TGTGCCAGCTCACCACGGGGGAATGAGAACACTGAAGCTTTCTTT.

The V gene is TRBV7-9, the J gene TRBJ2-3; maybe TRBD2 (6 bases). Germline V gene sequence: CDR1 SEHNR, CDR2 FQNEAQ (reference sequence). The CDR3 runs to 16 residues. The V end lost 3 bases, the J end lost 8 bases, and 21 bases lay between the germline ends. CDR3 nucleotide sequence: TGTGCCAGCAGCTTCGAGGAGGGCCGGTTCGTGCTTACGCAGTATTTT. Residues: CASSFEEGRFVLTQYF.

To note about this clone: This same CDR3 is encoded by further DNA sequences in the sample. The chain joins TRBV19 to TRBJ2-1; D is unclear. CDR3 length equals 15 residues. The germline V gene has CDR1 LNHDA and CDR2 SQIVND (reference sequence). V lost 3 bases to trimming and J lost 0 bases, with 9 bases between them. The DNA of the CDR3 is TGTGCCAGTAGTATTGGGCCGAGCTCCTACAATGAGCAGTTCTTC. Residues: CASSIGPSSYNEQFF. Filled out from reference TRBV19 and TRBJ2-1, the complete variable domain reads DGGITQSPKYLFRKEGQNVTLSCEQNLNHDAMYWYRQDPGQGLRLIYYSQIVNDFQKGDIAEGYSVSREKKESFPLTVTSAQKNPTAFYLCASSIGPSSYNEQFFGPGTRLTVL.

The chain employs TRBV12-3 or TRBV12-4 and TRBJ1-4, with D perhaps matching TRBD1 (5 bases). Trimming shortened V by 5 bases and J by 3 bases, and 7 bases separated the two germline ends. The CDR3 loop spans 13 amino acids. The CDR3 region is CASSGGPNEKLFF. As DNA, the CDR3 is TGTGCCAGCAGTGGGGGACCTAATGAAAAACTGTTTTTT.